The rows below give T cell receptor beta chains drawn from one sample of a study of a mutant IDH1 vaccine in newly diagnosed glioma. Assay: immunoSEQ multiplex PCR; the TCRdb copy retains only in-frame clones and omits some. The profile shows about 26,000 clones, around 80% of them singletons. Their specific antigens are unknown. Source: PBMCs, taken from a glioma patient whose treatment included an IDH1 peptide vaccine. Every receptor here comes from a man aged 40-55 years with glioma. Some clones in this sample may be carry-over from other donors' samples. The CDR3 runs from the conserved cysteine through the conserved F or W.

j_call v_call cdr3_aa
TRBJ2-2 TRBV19 CASRSSLLAGDFANTGELFF
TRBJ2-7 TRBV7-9 CASSLGAEGGYEQYF
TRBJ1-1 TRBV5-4 CASSRTYGQANTEAFF
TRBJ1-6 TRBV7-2 CASSRDRENSPLHF
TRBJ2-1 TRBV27 CASSLWSGGANEQFF
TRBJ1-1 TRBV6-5 CASRPGQGGTEAFF
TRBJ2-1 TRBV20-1 CSVWVYNEQFF
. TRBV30 CACLGGPGGEQYF
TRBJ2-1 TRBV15 CATSRSGGVGNEQFF
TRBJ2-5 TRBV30 CAWSNGGAGETQYF
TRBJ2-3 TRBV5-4 CASSLAGYLAATDTQYF